The 10 T cell receptor beta chains below were found in one sample sequenced in a study of PD-1 blockade in classical Hodgkin lymphoma. Clones were sequenced by immunoSEQ multiplex PCR, and TCRdb holds only the in-frame ones, with some missing. The sample holds 25,000 to 35,000 clones, 90% to 95% seen once. Time point reported: newly diagnosed, previously untreated cHL patient sample. The specimen sequenced was peripheral blood mononuclear cells (PBMCs). The receptors derive from a human donor with classical Hodgkin lymphoma.

This rearrangement joins TRBV7-9 to TRBJ2-7; D may match TRBD1 or TRBD2 (5 bases each). Between the trimmed V and J ends, which lost 2 bases and 6 bases, there was a span of 17 bases. Looked up from germline, CDR1 is SEHNR and CDR2 is FQNEAQ (reference sequence). The CDR3 has 15 amino acids. The CDR3 is CASSLKWGTPSEQYF. The DNA for the CDR3 is TGTGCCAGCAGCTTAAAGTGGGGGACCCCTTCCGAGCAGTACTTC.

The chain recombines TRBV7-9 with TRBJ2-7; D unclear. The CDR3 consists of 13 residues. Germline V lookup: CDR1 SEHNR, CDR2 FQNEAQ (reference sequence). V lost 8 bases to trimming and J lost 6 bases, with 17 bases between them. The CDR3 DNA sequence: TGTGCCAGCGTCGGGTCCACAAAGGCCGAGCAGTACTTC. Translation gives CASVGSTKAEQYF. Based on the CDR3 plus reference TRBV7-9 and TRBJ2-7, the full variable domain is DTGVSQNPRHKITKRGQNVTFRCDPISEHNRLYWYRQTLGQGPEFLTYFQNEAQLEKSRLLSDRFSAERPKGSFSTLEIQRTEQGDSAMYLCASVGSTKAEQYFGPGTRLTVT.

V usage is TRBV6-1 and J usage is TRBJ2-5, with a weak D call TRBD1 (6 bases). V dropped 2 bases and J dropped 5 bases, with 12 bases sitting between them. In germline, CDR1 is MNHNS, CDR2 SASEGT. This CDR3 is built from 14 residues. The CDR3 sequence is CASSEQGHRETQYF. The CDR3 DNA follows: TGTGCCAGCAGTGAACAGGGACACCGCGAGACCCAGTACTTC.

The chain couples TRBV5-4 to TRBJ2-3; 7 positions match TRBD2. The V and J ends lost 3 bases and 3 bases, in that order; junction bases with no gene match: 7. The CDR3 runs 15 residues. Germline V lookup: CDR1 SGHNT, CDR2 YYREEE (reference sequence). The CDR3 nucleotides are TGTGCCAGCAGCTCCTCCGGACTAGTAACAGATACGCAGTATTTT. Translation gives CASSSSGLVTDTQYF.

The CDR3, as DNA: TGTGCCAGCAGTCGGGACTTTCTACTAAGGGGCACAGATACGCAGTATTTT. It translates to CASSRDFLLRGTDTQYF. The chain employs TRBV2 and TRBJ2-3, with D possibly matching TRBD2 (6 bases). V was cut by 5 bases and J by 1 base, with 19 bases left in between. Germline V gives CDR1 SNHLY, CDR2 FYNNEI. The CDR3 sequence is 17 residues long.

The V and J genes are TRBV4-1 and TRBJ1-6, with unresolved D. This CDR3 is built from 16 residues. The germline gives CDR1 MGHRA, CDR2 YSYEKL. V shed 8 bases and J shed 7 bases, with 21 bases lying between them. CDR3 sequence reads: CASLDIYRRENSPLHF. CDR3 bases: TGCGCCAGCCTTGATATTTACCGGAGGGAAAATTCACCCCTCCACTTT.

This rearrangement joins TRBV7-2 to TRBJ1-1, with unresolved D. Germline loops: CDR1 SGHTA, CDR2 FQGNSA. The CDR3 covers 15 residues. Trimming pared 5 bases from V and 0 bases from J, leaving 13 bases between. In nucleotides, the CDR3 is TGTGCCAGCAGCCCCCCTTTGGGCATGAACACTGAAGCTTTCTTT. The encoded protein is CASSPPLGMNTEAFF.

The chain joins TRBV5-8 to TRBJ2-1; D remains unclear. Germline V gives CDR1 SGHTS, CDR2 YDEGEE. The CDR3 is 13 amino acids. Trimming took 0 bases from V and 7 from J, leaving 8 bases between them. CDR3 nucleotide sequence: TGTGCCAGCAGCTTGGGCATCGGGAATGAGCAGTTCTTC. It codes for CASSLGIGNEQFF.

The chain carries TRBV7-2 and TRBJ1-1, with TRBD1 matching over 8 bases. V trimming: 5 bases; J trimming: 4 bases; junction bases outside the gene matches: 6. Germline CDR1 and CDR2: SGHTA and FQGNSA. This CDR3 has 14 residues. DNA for the CDR3: TGTGCCAGCAGCCAGGGGGCTGTGGGCACTGAAGCTTTCTTT. It is translated as CASSQGAVGTEAFF.

This chain joins TRBV29-1 and TRBJ1-1; D gene unclear. The germline V gene has CDR1 SQVTM and CDR2 ANQGSEA. V was clipped by 4 bases and J by 0 bases, with 9 bases between them. This CDR3 comprises 13 residues. CDR3 in amino acids: CSVVGRVNTEAFF. The CDR3 bases are TGCAGCGTTGTGGGGAGGGTGAACACTGAAGCTTTCTTT.